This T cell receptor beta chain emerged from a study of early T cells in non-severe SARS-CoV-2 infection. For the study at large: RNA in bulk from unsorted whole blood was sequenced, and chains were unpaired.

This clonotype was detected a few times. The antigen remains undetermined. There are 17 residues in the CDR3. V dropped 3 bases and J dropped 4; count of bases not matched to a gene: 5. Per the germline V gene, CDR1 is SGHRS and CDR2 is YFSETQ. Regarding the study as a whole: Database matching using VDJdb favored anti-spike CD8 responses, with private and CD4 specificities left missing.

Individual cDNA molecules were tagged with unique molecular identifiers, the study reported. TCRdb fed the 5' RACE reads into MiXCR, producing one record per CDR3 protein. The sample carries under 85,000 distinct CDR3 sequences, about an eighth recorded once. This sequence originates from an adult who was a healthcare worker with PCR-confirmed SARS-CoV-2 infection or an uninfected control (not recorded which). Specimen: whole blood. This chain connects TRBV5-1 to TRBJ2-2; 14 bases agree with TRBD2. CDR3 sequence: CASSSGLAGAGTGELFF. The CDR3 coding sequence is TGCGCCAGCAGCTCGGGACTAGCGGGAGCGGGCACCGGGGAGCTGTTTTTT.